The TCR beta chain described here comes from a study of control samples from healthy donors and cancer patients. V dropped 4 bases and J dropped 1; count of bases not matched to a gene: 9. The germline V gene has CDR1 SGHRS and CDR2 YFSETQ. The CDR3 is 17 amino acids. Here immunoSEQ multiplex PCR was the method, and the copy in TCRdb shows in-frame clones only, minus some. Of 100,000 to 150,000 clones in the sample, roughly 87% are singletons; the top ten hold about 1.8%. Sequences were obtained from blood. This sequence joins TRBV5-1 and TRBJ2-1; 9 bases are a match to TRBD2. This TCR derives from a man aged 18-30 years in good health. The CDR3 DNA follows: TGCGCCAGCAGCCTAGCGGGAAATACAGGGTCCTACAATGAGCAGTTCTTC. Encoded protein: CASSLAGNTGSYNEQFF.